The 32 T cell receptor beta chains given below trace back to one sample, sequenced in a study of blood T cell repertoires in COVID-19 (dated by TCRdb to 2020 to 2022). The method was the immunoSEQ multiplex PCR assay. Sourced from immuneACCESS, this table was stored by TCRdb with only in-frame sequences that have V and J called. A share of the clones is absent; for the studies checked, an unresolved V gene accounts for under half, and the remainder has no known explanation. The sample table holds some 150,000 clones, of which approximately 81% were seen once. The ten largest account for more than 1% of the sample. Sequencing was done on a sample of peripheral blood. Receptor source: a man in his forties with acute or convalescent COVID-19.

The chain employs TRBV2 and TRBJ1-2; TRBD1 agrees at 8 bases. The CDR3 runs to 14 residues. CDR1 is SNHLY, CDR2 FYNNEI, per germline. V lost 6 bases, J lost 8 bases, and 11 bases stayed unmatched. As DNA, the CDR3 is TGTGCCAGCAGGAACAGGGGGGGGTTCATGGGCTACACCTTC. Translating gives CASRNRGGFMGYTF. Complete variable domain (other parts from reference TRBV2 and TRBJ1-2): EPEVTQTPSHQVTQMGQEVILRCVPISNHLYFYWYRQILGQKVEFLVSFYNNEISEKSEIFDDQFSVERPDGSNFTLKIRSTKLEDSAMYFCASRNRGGFMGYTFGSGTRLTVV.

This clone was counted a few times. The chain has TRBV5-6 and TRBJ1-4; no firm D call. Per germline, CDR1 SGHDT and CDR2 YYEEEE. Trimming removed 0 bases at V and 5 bases at J, with 5 bases between. There are 13 residues in the CDR3. The CDR3: CASSLAANEKLFF. DNA of the CDR3: TGTGCCAGCAGCTTGGCAGCGAATGAAAAACTGTTTTTT.

The rearrangement links TRBV6-5 to TRBJ1-2; 7 bases fit TRBD1. Germline V gives CDR1 MNHEY, CDR2 SVGAGI. The CDR3 totals 14 residues. V lost 5 bases to trimming and J lost 5 bases; unmatched junction nucleotides: 8. CDR3 loop: CASSRQGADYGYTF. In nucleotides, the CDR3 is TGTGCCAGCAGTCGACAGGGTGCCGATTATGGCTACACCTTC.

The chain uses TRBV24-1 and TRBJ2-5; D unclear. Germline lookup yields CDR1 KGHDR and CDR2 SFDVKD. The CDR3 runs to 13 residues. V lost 4 bases and J 5 bases, leaving 10 bases between the germline ends. CDR3: CATSDRLGETQYF. In nucleotides, the CDR3 is TGTGCCACCAGTGACCGACTTGGGGAGACCCAGTACTTC.

The chain combines TRBV3-1 (or the pseudogene TRBV3-2) with TRBJ2-5; 15 nucleotides line up with TRBD2. The V and J ends lost 4 bases and 2 bases, in that order; junction bases with no gene match: 2. This CDR3 is 16 amino acids long. Germline V gene sequence: CDR1 LGHDT, CDR2 YNNKEL (reference sequence). This chain's CDR3 is CASSPGLAGGQETQYF. The CDR3 region has the DNA TGTGCCAGCAGCCCCGGACTAGCGGGGGGGCAAGAGACCCAGTACTTC.

The chain links TRBV4-3 to TRBJ1-1, with TRBD1 matching 10 bases. The germline V gene has CDR1 LGHNA and CDR2 YSLEER. V lost 4 bases, J lost 1 base, and 3 bases stayed unmatched. The CDR3 loop spans 15 amino acids. CDR3 sequence: CASSLRDRGNTEAFF. CDR3 sequence (DNA): TGCGCCAGCAGCCTTAGGGACAGGGGGAACACTGAAGCTTTCTTT.

V and J are TRBV10-3 and TRBJ1-1, with 7 bases matching TRBD1. V gave up 5 bases and J gave up 5 bases; unmatched junction bases: 14. CDR3 length equals 16 residues. Germline V CDR1 and CDR2: ENHRY, SYGVKD. The CDR3 spells CAISPQVGGLGTEAFF. The CDR3 coding sequence is TGTGCCATCAGTCCCCAGGTAGGGGGCTTGGGGACTGAAGCTTTCTTT.

The chain uses TRBV5-1 and TRBJ1-1; possibly TRBD1 for D (5 bases). Per germline, CDR1 SGHRS and CDR2 YFSETQ. This CDR3 spans 14 amino acids. V shed 0 bases and J shed 1 base, with 7 bases lying between them. Here the CDR3 DNA reads TGCGCCAGCAGCTTGGTACAGGAGAACACTGAAGCTTTCTTT. Protein sequence: CASSLVQENTEAFF.

The CDR3 loop is CASSETSGTGGYEQYF. The CDR3 nucleotides are TGTGCCAGCAGTGAGACCTCCGGGACAGGGGGCTACGAGCAGTACTTC. The chain has TRBV6-1 and TRBJ2-7; 11 bases are shared with TRBD1. V lost 3 bases, J lost 3 bases, and 7 bases stayed unmatched. The length of the CDR3 is 16 residues. The germline V gene encodes CDR1 MNHNS and CDR2 SASEGT.

The chain recombines TRBV11-2 with TRBJ2-3, with D uncertain. The CDR3 consists of 11 residues. V was pared by 5 bases and J by 5 bases, with 5 bases between. Per germline, CDR1 SGHAT and CDR2 FQNNGV. CDR3 protein: CASSAKDTQYF. The CDR3 DNA reads TGTGCCAGCAGCGCTAAAGATACGCAGTATTTT.

The CDR3 DNA is TGCGCCAGCAGTGAGAGGCAGGGTCGCATCTATGGCTACACCTTC. Protein: CASSERQGRIYGYTF. The gene calls are TRBV10-2 and TRBJ1-2; D is possibly TRBD1 (5 bases). Germline CDR1 and CDR2: WSHSY and SAAADI. This CDR3 is 15 amino acids long. V dropped 2 bases and J dropped 4 bases, with 14 bases sitting between them.

The chain carries TRBV7-2 and TRBJ2-7; 12 positions agree with TRBD2. Germline CDR1 SGHTA, CDR2 FQGNSA. V was pared by 5 bases and J by 6 bases, with 8 bases of the junction left unmatched. The CDR3 length is 15 residues. CDR3 region: CASSSSSGGAFEQYF. As DNA, the CDR3 is TGTGCCAGCAGCAGTTCTAGCGGGGGGGCCTTCGAGCAGTACTTC. The full variable domain, with the rest looked up from reference TRBV7-2 and TRBJ2-7, is GAGVSQSPSNKVTEKGKDVELRCDPISGHTALYWYRQSLGQGLEFLIYFQGNSAPDKSGLPSDRFSAERTGGSVSTLTIQRTQQEDSAVYLCASSSSSGGAFEQYFGPGTRLTVT.

V is TRBV18 and J is TRBJ1-1; D not certain. Germline V lookup: CDR1 KGHSH, CDR2 LQKENI. The CDR3 contains 13 residues. Trimming pared 10 bases from V and 1 base from J, leaving 13 bases between. The CDR3 loop is CATSRTQNTEAFF. The CDR3 nucleotides read TGTGCCACTTCCCGGACTCAGAACACTGAAGCTTTCTTT.

This clone was picked up one time. The chain has TRBV5-6 and TRBJ2-1, with a weak D call TRBD1 (6 bases). V was clipped by 4 bases and J by 6 bases, with 11 bases between them. CDR1 is SGHDT and CDR2 is YYEEEE in the germline V gene. This CDR3 contains 13 residues. CDR3 residues: CASSRTGSNEQFF. The CDR3 region has the DNA TGTGCCAGCAGCCGCACAGGGTCCAATGAGCAGTTCTTC.

The chain combines TRBV6-5 with TRBJ1-1; D gene ambiguous. The germline V gene encodes CDR1 MNHEY and CDR2 SVGAGI. This CDR3 is 15 amino acids long. V lost 0 bases to trimming and J lost 1 base, with 9 bases between them. The CDR3 sequence: CASSYSRNPNTEAFF. The CDR3 bases are TGTGCCAGCAGTTACTCCAGGAATCCGAACACTGAAGCTTTCTTT.

This rearrangement joins TRBV19 to TRBJ1-2, with D tentatively TRBD1 (5 bases). This CDR3 is 14 amino acids long. Germline V lookup: CDR1 LNHDA, CDR2 SQIVND (reference sequence). V lost 7 bases and J 5 bases, leaving 17 bases between the germline ends. DNA of the CDR3: TGTGCCAGTACTCCGACAGTCAGTGGTTATGGCTACACCTTC. Translated, it gives CASTPTVSGYGYTF.

This clone was found a few times. The genes are TRBV7-2 and TRBJ2-2; 7 bases match TRBD1. Trimming took 1 base from V and 4 from J; bases not matched to a gene: 0. The CDR3 has 14 amino acids. CDR1 is SGHTA, CDR2 FQGNSA, per germline. The CDR3, as DNA: TGTGCCAGCAGCTTAGGACAGGGCACCGGGGAGCTGTTTTTT. It specifies CASSLGQGTGELFF.

The gene calls are TRBV18 and TRBJ1-4; D is unclear. V was pared by 6 bases and J by 0 bases, with 14 bases between. Germline V gene sequence: CDR1 KGHSH, CDR2 LQKENI. This CDR3 has 16 residues. The CDR3 region is CASSGLTAATNEKLFF. The CDR3 nucleotides are TGTGCCAGCTCCGGACTGACGGCTGCAACTAATGAAAAACTGTTTTTT.

This clone was observed once. The gene calls are TRBV2 and TRBJ1-6, with D tentatively TRBD1 (6 bases). Trimming took 9 bases from V and 8 from J, leaving 17 bases between them. Per the germline V gene, CDR1 is SNHLY and CDR2 is FYNNEI. The CDR3 sequence is 14 residues long. CDR3 sequence (DNA): TGTGCCAGAACAGGGCCGCACGAGGATTCACCCCTCCACTTT. Encoded protein: CARTGPHEDSPLHF.

V and J are TRBV3-1 (or the pseudogene TRBV3-2) and TRBJ1-1; possible D gene TRBD1, 5 bases. CDR1 LGHDT and CDR2 YNNKEL come from the germline V gene (reference sequence). The V end was cut by 6 bases, the J end by 2 bases, with 13 bases between. This CDR3 comprises 14 residues. The CDR3 region is CASSPWGENTEAFF. Written as DNA, the CDR3 is TGTGCCAGCAGTCCTTGGGGGGAAAACACTGAAGCTTTCTTT.

This clone has a single count. The V and J genes are TRBV6-1 and TRBJ1-5; 10 nucleotides align to TRBD1. The CDR3 extends over 13 amino acids. Per the germline V gene, CDR1 is MNHNS and CDR2 is SASEGT. The V segment lost 3 bases and the J segment 7 bases; nucleotides outside the gene matches: 0. The CDR3 DNA reads as TGTGCCAGCAGTGAGGGACAGGGGCAGCCCCAGCATTTT. As protein: CASSEGQGQPQHF.

V usage is TRBV2 and J usage is TRBJ2-1; D is perhaps TRBD1 (6 bases). CDR1 and CDR2 (germline): SNHLY, FYNNEI. V dropped 5 bases and J dropped 4 bases, with 12 bases sitting between them. This CDR3 contains 14 residues. CDR3 DNA: TGTGCCAGCAGTCACAGGGCTTGGTACAATGAGCAGTTCTTC. Its protein is CASSHRAWYNEQFF.

The chain uses TRBV4-1 and TRBJ1-4; 7 positions agree with TRBD1. The J segment lost 5 bases and the V segment lost 0 bases, leaving 6 bases of the junction unmatched. The CDR3 consists of 16 residues. Germline CDR1 MGHRA, CDR2 YSYEKL. The CDR3: CASSQEQGLLNEKLFF. Here the CDR3 DNA reads TGCGCCAGCAGCCAAGAACAGGGGCTGTTGAATGAAAAACTGTTTTTT.

V gene TRBV11-2 combines with J gene TRBJ2-1; D may be TRBD1 (5 bases). CDR3 length equals 15 residues. V shed 4 bases and J shed 5 bases, with 15 bases lying between them. In germline, CDR1 is SGHAT, CDR2 FQNNGV. CDR3 nucleotides: TGTGCCAGCAGCTCATTAGGGGTATCCGACAATGAGCAGTTCTTC. Protein product: CASSSLGVSDNEQFF.

The chain combines TRBV7-8 with TRBJ1-2; a possible D gene is TRBD1 (6 bases). CDR1 is SGHVS, CDR2 FQNEAQ, per germline. V lost 0 bases and J lost 14, with 13 bases in between. The CDR3 runs to 12 residues. This CDR3 is CASSLAGRGKTF. CDR3 bases: TGTGCCAGCAGCTTAGCAGGGAGGGGGAAAACCTTC.

With respect to this clone: The same CDR3 also results from other DNA sequences found in this sample. The rearrangement uses TRBV18 and TRBJ1-1; D gene uncertain. The CDR3 is made up of 13 amino acids. V was pared by 3 bases and J by 1 base, with 6 bases between. Germline V CDR1 and CDR2: KGHSH, LQKENI. Here the CDR3 reads CASSPGRNTEAFF. The CDR3 nucleotides read TGTGCCAGCTCACCCGGGAGGAACACTGAAGCTTTCTTT. Complete variable domain (other parts from reference TRBV18 and TRBJ1-1): NAGVMQNPRHLVRRRGQEARLRCSPMKGHSHVYWYRQLPEEGLKFMVYLQKENIIDESGMPKERFSAEFPKEGPSILRIQQVVRGDSAAYFCASSPGRNTEAFFGQGTRLTVV.

The chain joins TRBV2 to TRBJ1-5; D remains ambiguous. This CDR3 has 15 residues. V lost 7 bases and J 0 bases, leaving 13 bases between the germline ends. Germline lookup yields CDR1 SNHLY and CDR2 FYNNEI. CDR3 region: CASNRLAGSNQPQHF. In nucleotides, the CDR3 is TGTGCCAGCAACCGTCTGGCGGGTAGCAATCAGCCCCAGCATTTT.

This clone was seen only a few times. The gene calls are TRBV13 and TRBJ1-3, with D perhaps TRBD1 (6 bases). The V gene lost 5 bases and the J gene lost 4 bases, with 24 bases spanning the gap. The CDR3 length is 18 residues. Germline V lookup: CDR1 PRHDT, CDR2 FYEKMQ (reference sequence). CDR3 coding DNA: TGTGCCAGCAGCGAGACCGGGGGGCCAGGCCTCTTAGGAAACACCATATATTTT. Its translation is CASSETGGPGLLGNTIYF.

The chain has TRBV5-4 and TRBJ1-1; D unresolved. The germline V and J ends were trimmed by 3 bases and 1 base, with 10 bases remaining between them. Germline V lookup: CDR1 SGHNT, CDR2 YYREEE (reference sequence). This CDR3 has 14 amino acids. This chain's CDR3 is CASSSPEENTEAFF. In DNA form, the CDR3 reads TGTGCCAGCAGCTCCCCAGAGGAGAACACTGAAGCTTTCTTT.

The rearrangement links TRBV28 to TRBJ1-2, with TRBD1 identical over 8 bases. Germline V lookup: CDR1 MDHEN, CDR2 SYDVKM. This CDR3 has 17 residues. The V gene end was trimmed by 5 bases and the J gene end by 3 bases; junction bases not matched to a gene: 14. Written as DNA, the CDR3 is TGTGCCAGCAGTAAAACCGGACAGGGAAGGCCTTACTATGGCTACACCTTC. Translating it yields CASSKTGQGRPYYGYTF.

V and J are TRBV19 and TRBJ2-5, with D possibly matching TRBD1 (6 bases). The CDR3 totals 14 residues. V was shortened by 3 bases and J by 5 bases, with 13 bases between the two germline ends. Per the germline V gene, CDR1 is LNHDA and CDR2 is SQIVND (reference sequence). The CDR3 sequence: CASSITAGDETQYF. CDR3 nucleotide sequence: TGTGCCAGTAGTATTACGGCAGGGGACGAGACCCAGTACTTC.

The chain links TRBV6-5 to TRBJ1-2; 9 nucleotides align to TRBD1. Germline CDR1 is MNHEY and CDR2 is SVGAGI. The V and J ends lost 7 bases and 5 bases, in that order; junction bases with no gene match: 8. The length of the CDR3 is 14 residues. CDR3 residues: CASTQYGQGYGYTF. The CDR3 DNA is TGTGCCAGCACTCAATATGGACAGGGGTATGGCTACACCTTC.